This record covers a single T cell receptor beta chain. Authors' processing steps: Using reference gene primer amplification, nucleated cell counts were estimated. Libraries were prepared by immunoSEQ multiplex PCR; TCRdb keeps only in-frame clonotypes and omits some of them. V, J and clone size were drawn from that table, and D and trimming were deduced from the DNA. The table has a few hundred thousand clones, approximately 89% seen once. The source of the sample is a study of blood T cell repertoires in COVID-19. The overall study: Samples came from the United States, Italy and Spain, spanning acute and convalescent COVID-19. In each case, the material was cDNA or gDNA derived from T cells, B-cell-depleted T cells, or PBMCs.

V was cut by 3 bases and J by 8 bases, with 13 bases left in between. Per the germline V gene, CDR1 is SQVTM and CDR2 is ANQGSEA. The CDR3 is made up of 12 amino acids. The sequence came from a man aged 35 to 55 who had recovered from COVID-19. The specimen sequenced was peripheral blood. This chain links TRBV29-1 with TRBJ1-2; no reliable D call. The CDR3 DNA sequence: TGCAGCGTTGATGGGCGACACTCAGGCTACACCTTC. It yields the protein CSVDGRHSGYTF.